A selection of T cell receptor beta chains follows, all from one sample in a study of T-cell reconstitution after alpha-beta-depleted transplantation in children. TCRdb itself ran the PCR reads through MiXCR, one entry per CDR3 protein. The data contain some 500,000 distinct CDR3 sequences, approximately 20% of them singletons. The sequenced sample was PBMCs from the stem cell graft donor, obtained from the stem cell graft. All receptors come from a human donor who donated a stem cell graft to a child with acute lymphoblastic leukemia. Both conserved end residues are trimmed from each CDR3. The order of the fields is V gene, J gene, CDR3 protein.

v_gene: TRBV20-1; j_gene: TRBJ2-1; CDR3aa: SAHSGRNEQF
v_gene: TRBV5-1; j_gene: TRBJ2-3; CDR3aa: ASSPWTSGTTDTQY
v_gene: TRBV20-1; j_gene: TRBJ2-3; CDR3aa: SARPPRASGRATHTDTQY
v_gene: TRBV24-1; j_gene: TRBJ1-1; CDR3aa: ATSDRNTEAF
v_gene: TRBV7-8; j_gene: TRBJ2-7; CDR3aa: ASSNAKEITRDYSYEQY
v_gene: TRBV5-1; j_gene: TRBJ2-3; CDR3aa: ASSFTAVGTHTDTQY
v_gene: TRBV6-2/TRBV6-3; j_gene: TRBJ2-7; CDR3aa: ASSGHLTTDYEQY
v_gene: TRBV5-1; j_gene: TRBJ2-5; CDR3aa: ASSSSKTSGRETQY
v_gene: TRBV12-3/TRBV12-4; j_gene: TRBJ1-5; CDR3aa: ASSLDGNRPQH
v_gene: TRBV10-3; j_gene: TRBJ2-5; CDR3aa: AISSWGQETQY
v_gene: TRBV7-9; j_gene: TRBJ2-1; CDR3aa: ASSSGFFGDEQF
v_gene: TRBV5-1; j_gene: TRBJ2-7; CDR3aa: ASSLFGGGHEQY
v_gene: TRBV7-8; j_gene: TRBJ2-2; CDR3aa: ASSLEGPLSPGELF
v_gene: TRBV6-5; j_gene: TRBJ2-1; CDR3aa: ASSSHMTSGRKGEQF
v_gene: TRBV4-1; j_gene: TRBJ2-6; CDR3aa: ASSQGPLSGANVLT
v_gene: TRBV25-1; j_gene: TRBJ1-5; CDR3aa: ASSPGFGGLQPQH
v_gene: TRBV3-1; j_gene: TRBJ1-2; CDR3aa: ASSQDVGPSNYGYT
v_gene: TRBV2; j_gene: TRBJ1-2; CDR3aa: ASSEAGQGANYGYT
v_gene: TRBV6-1; j_gene: TRBJ2-7; CDR3aa: ASIADWARGEQY
v_gene: TRBV20-1; j_gene: TRBJ2-7; CDR3aa: SAGRTRSIHEQY
v_gene: TRBV5-1; j_gene: TRBJ2-7; CDR3aa: ASSWTVSYEQY
v_gene: TRBV2; j_gene: TRBJ2-1; CDR3aa: ASSEWTSGTNEQF
v_gene: TRBV2; j_gene: TRBJ2-1; CDR3aa: ASRGGLHNEQF
v_gene: TRBV5-1; j_gene: TRBJ1-5; CDR3aa: ASSSDGRSAQH
v_gene: TRBV6-5; j_gene: TRBJ2-1; CDR3aa: ASTLRQAYNEQF
v_gene: TRBV5-1; j_gene: TRBJ2-3; CDR3aa: ASSPGPRPDTQY
v_gene: TRBV6-5; j_gene: TRBJ2-5; CDR3aa: ASSYPTRRSGNRGETQY
v_gene: TRBV20-1; j_gene: TRBJ1-2; CDR3aa: SIPGVSYGYT
v_gene: TRBV5-1; j_gene: TRBJ2-5; CDR3aa: ASSPGTSKETQY
v_gene: TRBV11-2; j_gene: TRBJ2-3; CDR3aa: ASSLAAADTQY
v_gene: TRBV9; j_gene: TRBJ1-4; CDR3aa: ASSETGLDEKLF
v_gene: TRBV7-8; j_gene: TRBJ2-2; CDR3aa: ASSKRQGLTTGELF
v_gene: TRBV5-1; j_gene: TRBJ2-3; CDR3aa: ASSLVVGGTDTQY
v_gene: TRBV12-3/TRBV12-4; j_gene: TRBJ2-1; CDR3aa: ASRGGGTEQF
v_gene: TRBV4-1; j_gene: TRBJ2-2; CDR3aa: ASSQGPRGPGELF